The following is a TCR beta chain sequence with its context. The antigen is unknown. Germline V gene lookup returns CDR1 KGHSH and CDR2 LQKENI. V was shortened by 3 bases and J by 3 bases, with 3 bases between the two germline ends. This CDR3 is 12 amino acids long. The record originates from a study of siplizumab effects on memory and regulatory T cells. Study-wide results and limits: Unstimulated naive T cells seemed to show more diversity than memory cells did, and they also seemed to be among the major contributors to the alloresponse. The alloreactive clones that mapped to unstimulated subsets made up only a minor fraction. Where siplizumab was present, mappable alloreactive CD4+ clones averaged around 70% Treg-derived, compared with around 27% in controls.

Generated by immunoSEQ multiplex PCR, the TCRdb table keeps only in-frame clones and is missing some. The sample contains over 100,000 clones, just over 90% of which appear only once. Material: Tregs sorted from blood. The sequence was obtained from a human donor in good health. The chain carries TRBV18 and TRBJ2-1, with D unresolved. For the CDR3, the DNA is TGTGCCAGCTCACCCGGCTACAATGAGCAGTTCTTC. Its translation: CASSPGYNEQFF. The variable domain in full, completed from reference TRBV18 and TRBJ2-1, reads NAGVMQNPRHLVRRRGQEARLRCSPMKGHSHVYWYRQLPEEGLKFMVYLQKENIIDESGMPKERFSAEFPKEGPSILRIQQVVRGDSAAYFCASSPGYNEQFFGPGTRLTVL.